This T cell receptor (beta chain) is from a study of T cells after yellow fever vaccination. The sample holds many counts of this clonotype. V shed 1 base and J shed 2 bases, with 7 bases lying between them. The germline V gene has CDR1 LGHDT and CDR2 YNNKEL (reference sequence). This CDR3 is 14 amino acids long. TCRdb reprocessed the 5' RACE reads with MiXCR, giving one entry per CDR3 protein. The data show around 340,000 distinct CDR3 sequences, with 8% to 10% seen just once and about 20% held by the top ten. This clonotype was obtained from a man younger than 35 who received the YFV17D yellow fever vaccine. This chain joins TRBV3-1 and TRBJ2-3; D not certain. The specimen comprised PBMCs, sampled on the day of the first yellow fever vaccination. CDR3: CASSQVLDTDTQYF. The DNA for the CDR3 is TGTGCCAGCAGCCAAGTGCTAGACACAGATACGCAGTATTTT.